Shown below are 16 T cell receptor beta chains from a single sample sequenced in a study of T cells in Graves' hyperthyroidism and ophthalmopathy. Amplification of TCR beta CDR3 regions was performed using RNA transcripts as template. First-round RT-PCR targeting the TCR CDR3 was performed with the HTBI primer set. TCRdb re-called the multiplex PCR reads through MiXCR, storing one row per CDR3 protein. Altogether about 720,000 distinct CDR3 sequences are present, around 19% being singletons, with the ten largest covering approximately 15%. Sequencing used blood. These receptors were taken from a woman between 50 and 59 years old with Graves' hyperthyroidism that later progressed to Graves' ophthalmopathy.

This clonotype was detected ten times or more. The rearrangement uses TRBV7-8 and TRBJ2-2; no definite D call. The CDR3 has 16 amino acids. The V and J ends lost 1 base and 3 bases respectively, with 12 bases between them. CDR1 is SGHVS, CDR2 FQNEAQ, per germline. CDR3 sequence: CASSLDWVGDTGELFF. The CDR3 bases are TGTGCCAGCAGCTTAGACTGGGTAGGAGACACCGGGGAGCTGTTTTTT.

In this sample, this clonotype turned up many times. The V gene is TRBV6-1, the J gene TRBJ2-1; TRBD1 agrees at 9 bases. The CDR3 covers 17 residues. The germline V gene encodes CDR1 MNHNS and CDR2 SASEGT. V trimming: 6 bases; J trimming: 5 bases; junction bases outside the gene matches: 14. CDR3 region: CASRLPGQGTVDNEQFF. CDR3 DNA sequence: TGTGCCAGCAGATTACCGGGACAGGGAACAGTGGACAATGAGCAGTTCTTC.

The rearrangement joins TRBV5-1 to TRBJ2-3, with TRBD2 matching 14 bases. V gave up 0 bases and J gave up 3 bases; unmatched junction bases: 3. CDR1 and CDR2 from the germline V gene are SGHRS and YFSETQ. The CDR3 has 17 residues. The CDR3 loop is CASSLGLAGGPTDTQYF. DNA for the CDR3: TGCGCCAGCAGCTTGGGACTAGCGGGGGGGCCAACAGATACGCAGTATTTT.

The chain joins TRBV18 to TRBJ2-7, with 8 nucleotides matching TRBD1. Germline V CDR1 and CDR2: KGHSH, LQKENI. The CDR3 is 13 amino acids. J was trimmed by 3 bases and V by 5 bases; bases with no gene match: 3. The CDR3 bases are TGTGCCAGCTCAGCAGGGGGCCGCTACGAGCAGTACTTC. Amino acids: CASSAGGRYEQYF. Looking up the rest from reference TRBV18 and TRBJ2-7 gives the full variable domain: NAGVMQNPRHLVRRRGQEARLRCSPMKGHSHVYWYRQLPEEGLKFMVYLQKENIIDESGMPKERFSAEFPKEGPSILRIQQVVRGDSAAYFCASSAGGRYEQYFGPGTRLTVT.

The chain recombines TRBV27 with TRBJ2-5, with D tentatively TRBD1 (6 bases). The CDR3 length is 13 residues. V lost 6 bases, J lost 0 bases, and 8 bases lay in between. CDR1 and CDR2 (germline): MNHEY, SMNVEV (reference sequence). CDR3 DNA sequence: TGTGCCAGCAGGAGGGACAACCAAGAGACCCAGTACTTC. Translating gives CASRRDNQETQYF.

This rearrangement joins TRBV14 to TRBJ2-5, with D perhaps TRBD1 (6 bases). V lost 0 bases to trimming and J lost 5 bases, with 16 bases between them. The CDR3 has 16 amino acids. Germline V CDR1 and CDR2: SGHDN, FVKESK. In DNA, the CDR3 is TGTGCCAGCAGCCAAGAGAAAGGGGGAGTTAAGGAGACCCAGTACTTC. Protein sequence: CASSQEKGGVKETQYF.

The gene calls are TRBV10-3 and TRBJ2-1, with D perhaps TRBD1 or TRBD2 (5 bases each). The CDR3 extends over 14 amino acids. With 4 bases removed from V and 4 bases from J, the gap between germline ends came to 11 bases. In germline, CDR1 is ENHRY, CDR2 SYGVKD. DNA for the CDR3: TGTGCCATCAGTGTAAGCGGACAATACAATGAGCAGTTCTTC. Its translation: CAISVSGQYNEQFF.

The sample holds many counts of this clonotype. CDR3 region: CASSHGPRTGGYTF. The CDR3 region has the DNA TGTGCCAGCAGTCACGGGCCCAGAACGGGTGGCTACACCTTC. This rearrangement joins TRBV12-3 or TRBV12-4 to TRBJ1-2; no clear D. The V end was cut by 5 bases, the J end by 7 bases, with 17 bases between. CDR3 length: 14 amino acids.

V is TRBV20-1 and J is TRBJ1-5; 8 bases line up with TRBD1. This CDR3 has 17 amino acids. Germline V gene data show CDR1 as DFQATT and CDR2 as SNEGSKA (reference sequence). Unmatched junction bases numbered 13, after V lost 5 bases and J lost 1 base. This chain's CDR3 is CSASAFPGQASNQPQHF. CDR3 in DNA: TGCAGTGCTTCGGCATTCCCGGGACAGGCAAGCAATCAGCCCCAGCATTTT.

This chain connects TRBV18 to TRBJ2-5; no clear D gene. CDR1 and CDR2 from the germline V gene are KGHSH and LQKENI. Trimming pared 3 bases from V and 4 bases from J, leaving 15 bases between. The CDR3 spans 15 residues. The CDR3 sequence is CASSPASDTPETQYF. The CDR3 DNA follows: TGTGCCAGCTCACCCGCCAGCGATACCCCAGAGACCCAGTACTTC.

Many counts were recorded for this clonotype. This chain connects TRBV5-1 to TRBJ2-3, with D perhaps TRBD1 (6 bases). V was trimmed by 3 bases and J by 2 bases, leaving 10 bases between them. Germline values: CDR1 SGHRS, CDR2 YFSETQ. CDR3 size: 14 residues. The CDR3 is CASSSRTVTDTQYF. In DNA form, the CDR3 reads TGCGCCAGCAGCTCTAGGACAGTCACAGATACGCAGTATTTT.

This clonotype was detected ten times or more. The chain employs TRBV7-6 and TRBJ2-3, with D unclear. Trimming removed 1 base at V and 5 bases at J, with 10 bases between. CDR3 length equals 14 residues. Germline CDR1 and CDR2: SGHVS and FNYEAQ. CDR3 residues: CASSLGGFGDTQYF. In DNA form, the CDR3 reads TGTGCCAGCAGCTTAGGGGGATTTGGAGATACGCAGTATTTT.

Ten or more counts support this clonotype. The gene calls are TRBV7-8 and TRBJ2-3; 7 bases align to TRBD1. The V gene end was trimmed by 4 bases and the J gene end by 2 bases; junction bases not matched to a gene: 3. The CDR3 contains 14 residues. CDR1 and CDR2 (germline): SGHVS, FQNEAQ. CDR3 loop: CASSSGQYTDTQYF. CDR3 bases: TGTGCCAGCAGCTCGGGACAGTACACAGATACGCAGTATTTT.

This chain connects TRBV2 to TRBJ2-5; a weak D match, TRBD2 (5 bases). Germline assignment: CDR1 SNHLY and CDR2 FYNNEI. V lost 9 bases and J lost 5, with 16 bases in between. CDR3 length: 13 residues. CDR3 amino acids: CASLIYWRETQYF. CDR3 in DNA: TGTGCCAGTCTAATATATTGGAGGGAGACCCAGTACTTC.

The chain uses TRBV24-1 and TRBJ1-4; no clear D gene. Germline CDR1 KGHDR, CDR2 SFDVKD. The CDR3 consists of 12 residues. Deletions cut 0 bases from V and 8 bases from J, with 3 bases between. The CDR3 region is CATSDLDEKLFF. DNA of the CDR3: TGTGCCACCAGTGATTTGGACGAAAAACTGTTTTTT.

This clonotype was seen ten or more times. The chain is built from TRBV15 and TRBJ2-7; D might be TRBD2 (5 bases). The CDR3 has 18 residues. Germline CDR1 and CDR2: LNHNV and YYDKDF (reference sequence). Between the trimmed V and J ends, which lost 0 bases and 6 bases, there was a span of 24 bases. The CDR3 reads CATSRDMDAEAASFEQYF. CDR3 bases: TGTGCCACCAGCAGAGATATGGACGCCGAAGCGGCCTCTTTCGAGCAGTACTTC.